A single sample gave rise to the 31 T cell receptor beta chains below, sequenced in a study of blood T cell repertoires in COVID-19. Clones were read by immunoSEQ multiplex PCR, and TCRdb kept only the in-frame ones, dropping some. The data contain 150,000 to 200,000 clones, 90% to 95% of them singletons. Sequences were obtained from peripheral blood. The receptor set was obtained from a woman in her fifties or sixties with acute or convalescent COVID-19.

V gene TRBV30 combines with J gene TRBJ1-5; D call uncertain. The CDR3 runs to 13 residues. In germline, CDR1 is GTSNPN, CDR2 SVGIG (reference sequence). The ends were cut back, 0 bases at V and 9 bases at J, with 12 bases in the middle. The CDR3 protein is CAWSVRDLLPQHF. Here the CDR3 DNA reads TGTGCCTGGAGTGTAAGAGACTTACTGCCCCAGCATTTT. The whole variable domain, filled in from reference TRBV30 and TRBJ1-5, reads SQTIHQWPATLVQPVGSPLSLECTVEGTSNPNLYWYRQAAGRGLQLLFYSVGIGQISSEVPQNLSASRPQDRQFILSSKKLLLSDSGFYLCAWSVRDLLPQHFGDGTRLSIL.

This chain uses TRBV10-3 with TRBJ2-7; D perhaps matches TRBD1 (5 bases). The V gene lost 8 bases and the J gene lost 5 bases, with 7 bases spanning the gap. The CDR3 has 10 residues. The germline CDR1 and CDR2 sequences are ENHRY and SYGVKD. DNA of the CDR3: TGTGCCATCGGGGCCCACGAGCAGTACTTC. Its protein is CAIGAHEQYF.

The chain is built from TRBV6-5 and TRBJ1-2, with 8 bases identical to TRBD1. Unmatched junction bases numbered 3, after V lost 4 bases and J lost 2 bases. This CDR3 region has 14 residues. Germline assignment: CDR1 MNHEY and CDR2 SVGAGI. The CDR3 loop reads CASSFSGGNYGYTF. CDR3 DNA: TGTGCCAGCAGTTTCTCAGGGGGCAACTATGGCTACACCTTC.

The rearrangement uses TRBV27 and TRBJ2-2; 7 nucleotides agree with TRBD1. V shed 3 bases and J 0 bases; nucleotides not matched to a gene: 7. The CDR3 length is 17 residues. CDR1 MNHEY and CDR2 SMNVEV come from the germline V gene (reference sequence). CDR3 sequence: CASSLEGGTPNTGELFF. The CDR3 DNA reads TGTGCCAGCAGTTTGGAAGGGGGCACACCGAACACCGGGGAGCTGTTTTTT.

The chain carries TRBV5-1 and TRBJ1-6; D may be TRBD1 (5 bases). The V gene's germline CDR1 is SGHRS and CDR2 YFSETQ. This CDR3 is built from 14 residues. The V and J ends lost 2 bases and 9 bases respectively, with 12 bases between them. CDR3 coding DNA: TGCGCCAGCAGCTTACCAGGGAATTTTTCACCCCTCCACTTT. Its protein is CASSLPGNFSPLHF.

This CDR3 is CASSLTPLTGSGQPQHF. The CDR3 DNA follows: TGTGCCAGCAGCCTAACCCCCTTGACAGGGTCGGGGCAGCCCCAGCATTTT. This chain uses TRBV27 with TRBJ1-5; 7 bases are a match to TRBD1. This CDR3 has 17 residues. In germline, CDR1 is MNHEY, CDR2 SMNVEV (reference sequence). Trimming removed 6 bases from V and 7 bases from J; junction bases left unmatched: 18.

V gene TRBV7-2 combines with J gene TRBJ2-7; TRBD1 aligns across 7 bases. CDR3 length: 16 residues. V lost 1 base and J lost 2; bases outside the gene matches: 8. Germline V gene sequence: CDR1 SGHTA, CDR2 FQGNSA. The chain's CDR3 is CASSLGGRTGAYEQYF. CDR3 nucleotides: TGTGCCAGCAGCTTAGGAGGCCGGACAGGAGCCTACGAGCAGTACTTC.

J is TRBJ2-6 and V is TRBV10-3; D is possibly TRBD2 (5 bases). Germline-derived CDR1 and CDR2 are ENHRY and SYGVKD. The CDR3 runs to 17 residues. V was trimmed by 9 bases and J by 0 bases, leaving 18 bases between them. The CDR3 coding sequence is TGTGCCATGGCCGGCGAGCGGACTTACTCTGGGGCCAACGTCCTGACTTTC. Its translation is CAMAGERTYSGANVLTF.

The chain joins TRBV7-9 to TRBJ1-1; a weak D match, TRBD1 (6 bases). Between the trimmed V and J ends, which lost 5 bases and 6 bases, there was a span of 13 bases. CDR1 and CDR2 (germline): SEHNR, FQNEAQ (reference sequence). The CDR3 runs 13 residues. This chain's CDR3 is CASSMDSVSEAFF. CDR3 nucleotide sequence: TGTGCCAGCAGCATGGACAGCGTATCTGAAGCTTTCTTT. Looking up the rest from reference TRBV7-9 and TRBJ1-1 gives the full variable domain: DTGVSQNPRHKITKRGQNVTFRCDPISEHNRLYWYRQTLGQGPEFLTYFQNEAQLEKSRLLSDRFSAERPKGSFSTLEIQRTEQGDSAMYLCASSMDSVSEAFFGQGTRLTVV.

The V gene is TRBV2, the J gene TRBJ1-1; 8 bases align to TRBD1. V gave up 7 bases and J gave up 0 bases; unmatched junction bases: 10. The CDR3 is 16 amino acids. CDR1 SNHLY and CDR2 FYNNEI come from the germline V gene. CDR3 protein: CASTTGALRMNTEAFF. CDR3 bases: TGTGCCAGCACGACAGGGGCCCTGCGCATGAACACTGAAGCTTTCTTT.

This rearrangement joins TRBV6-5 to TRBJ1-6; perhaps TRBD1 as D (5 bases). Trimming took off 4 bases at V and 9 bases at J, with 13 bases between the two ends. This CDR3 has 14 amino acids. Germline loops: CDR1 MNHEY, CDR2 SVGAGI. CDR3 DNA sequence: TGTGCCAGCAGTTCCCGGACAATGAGTTCACCCCTCCACTTT. Encoded protein: CASSSRTMSSPLHF.

This chain joins TRBV3-1 (or the pseudogene TRBV3-2) and TRBJ1-2, with a weak D call TRBD1 (5 bases). The CDR3 is 12 amino acids. Between the trimmed V and J ends, which lost 2 bases and 7 bases, there was a span of 8 bases. Germline V CDR1 and CDR2: LGHDT, YNNKEL (reference sequence). The DNA for the CDR3 is TGTGCCAGCAGCCAACAGGGAATTGGCTACACCTTC. Translation gives CASSQQGIGYTF.

The chain carries TRBV12-3 or TRBV12-4 and TRBJ1-2, with D unresolved. Trimming stripped 10 bases from V and 4 bases from J, with 16 bases between. The CDR3 is 13 residues long. This chain's CDR3 is CAITRREAYGYTF. The DNA of the CDR3 is TGTGCCATCACTCGTCGGGAGGCCTATGGCTACACCTTC.

The chain recombines TRBV6-1 with TRBJ1-1; D gene ambiguous. The CDR3 covers 12 residues. Trimming pared 2 bases from V and 6 bases from J, leaving 7 bases between. The germline V gene encodes CDR1 MNHNS and CDR2 SASEGT. CDR3 nucleotides: TGTGCCAGCAGTGAAACGCGGTCTGAAGCTTTCTTT. Its translation: CASSETRSEAFF.

On this clone itself: Different DNA sequences within this sample yield the same CDR3. The chain joins TRBV12-3 or TRBV12-4 to TRBJ2-2; D is perhaps TRBD1 (5 bases). V was pared by 2 bases and J by 5 bases, with 6 bases between. The CDR3 length is 13 residues. The CDR3 protein is CASSLRGTGELFF. The DNA of the CDR3 is TGTGCCAGCAGTTTAAGGGGAACCGGGGAGCTGTTTTTT.

V is TRBV4-1 and J is TRBJ2-3; D perhaps matches TRBD1 (6 bases). V shed 2 bases and J shed 0 bases, with 18 bases lying between them. Per germline, CDR1 MGHRA and CDR2 YSYEKL. The CDR3 runs to 18 residues. The CDR3 protein is CASSQNGGATLSTDTQYF. The CDR3 nucleotides read TGCGCCAGCAGCCAAAATGGGGGCGCAACCCTTAGCACAGATACGCAGTATTTT.

The genes are TRBV10-3 and TRBJ1-2; 7 positions match TRBD1. From germline, CDR1 is ENHRY and CDR2 SYGVKD. This CDR3 has 14 amino acids. V shed 10 bases, J shed 3 bases, and the junction held 11 bases outside the gene matches. Here the CDR3 DNA reads TGTGCCACAACCGGGACAGAAAAATACTATGGCTACACCTTC. Its protein is CATTGTEKYYGYTF.

This clone was detected once. The V gene is TRBV5-6, the J gene TRBJ1-1, with a tentative D call TRBD1 (5 bases). Germline assignment: CDR1 SGHDT and CDR2 YYEEEE. The CDR3 is made up of 13 amino acids. V dropped 4 bases and J dropped 5 bases, with 12 bases sitting between them. This CDR3 reads CASSPGGGTEAFF. The CDR3, as DNA: TGTGCCAGCAGCCCCGGGGGGGGTACTGAAGCTTTCTTT.

V usage is TRBV15 and J usage is TRBJ2-7, with no clear D. Germline CDR1 LNHNV, CDR2 YYDKDF (reference sequence). Trimming shortened V by 0 bases and J by 6 bases, and 9 bases separated the two germline ends. The CDR3 runs to 13 residues. The CDR3 reads CATSRDLKAEQYF. CDR3 sequence (DNA): TGTGCCACCAGCAGAGATCTGAAAGCCGAGCAGTACTTC.

The V gene is TRBV29-1, the J gene TRBJ2-3, with D perhaps TRBD1 (5 bases). This CDR3 contains 17 residues. The V gene's germline CDR1 is SQVTM and CDR2 ANQGSEA. V lost 0 bases to trimming and J lost 8 bases, with 24 bases between them. CDR3 protein: CSVEDWVSRVVRGTQYF. The CDR3 DNA reads TGCAGCGTTGAAGATTGGGTTAGCAGGGTGGTTAGAGGTACGCAGTATTTT.

V gene TRBV18 combines with J gene TRBJ1-1; the D is unclear. Germline loops: CDR1 KGHSH, CDR2 LQKENI. This CDR3 has 12 residues. Deletions cut 3 bases from V and 8 bases from J, with 10 bases between. CDR3 DNA sequence: TGTGCCAGCTCACCGAGTCGCTCCGAAGCTTTCTTT. Translating gives CASSPSRSEAFF.

The V and J genes are TRBV7-9 and TRBJ2-7; tentatively, D is TRBD2 (5 bases). The CDR3 is made up of 13 amino acids. Germline V lookup: CDR1 SEHNR, CDR2 FQNEAQ (reference sequence). Deletions cut 1 base from V and 6 bases from J, with 10 bases between. CDR3 bases: TGTGCCAGCAGCTTAGAAGCGGATACCGAGCAGTACTTC. Amino acids: CASSLEADTEQYF.

The J gene is TRBJ1-5, the V gene TRBV29-1, with unresolved D. Trimming removed 0 bases at V and 0 bases at J, with 3 bases between. The germline CDR1 and CDR2 sequences are SQVTM and ANQGSEA. This CDR3 is 13 amino acids long. CDR3 in DNA: TGCAGCGTTGAAGACGGTAGCAATCAGCCCCAGCATTTT. It encodes CSVEDGSNQPQHF.

The chain is built from TRBV7-3 and TRBJ1-1; D is possibly TRBD1 (5 bases). CDR3 length equals 14 residues. Germline loops: CDR1 SGHTA, CDR2 FQGTGA. Trimming removed 5 bases at V and 4 bases at J, with 14 bases between. CDR3 coding DNA: TGTGCCAGCAGCCCGAGTGGGGCCGGCACTGAAGCTTTCTTT. As protein: CASSPSGAGTEAFF.

The rearrangement links TRBV3-1 (or the pseudogene TRBV3-2) to TRBJ1-2; D perhaps matches TRBD1 (5 bases). CDR3 length: 16 residues. Germline loops: CDR1 LGHDT, CDR2 YNNKEL (reference sequence). V lost 0 bases, J lost 3 bases, and 14 bases lay in between. The CDR3 nucleotides read TGTGCCAGCAGCCAAGAATTGTGGAGGGGACACTATGGCTACACCTTC. Translation gives CASSQELWRGHYGYTF.

This clone appeared once. The V call is TRBV10-2, the J call TRBJ1-4; the match to TRBD1 covers 7 bases. This CDR3 is 16 amino acids long. V gave up 5 bases and J gave up 8 bases; unmatched junction bases: 14. Germline CDR1 is WSHSY and CDR2 is SAAADI. The CDR3 nucleotides read TGCGCCAGCAGTCCTCAGGGGGGCCAAGCCCGGGAAAAACTGTTTTTT. Translation: CASSPQGGQAREKLFF.

The J gene is TRBJ1-5, the V gene TRBV15; 10 bases fit TRBD1. Looked up from germline, CDR1 is LNHNV and CDR2 is YYDKDF (reference sequence). This CDR3 comprises 16 residues. J was trimmed by 3 bases and V by 4 bases; bases with no gene match: 6. CDR3 in DNA: TGTGCCACCAGCACCGGGACAGGGGCGTTCAATCAGCCCCAGCATTTT. This sequence encodes CATSTGTGAFNQPQHF.

The V call is TRBV4-1, the J call TRBJ1-2; TRBD1 aligns across 9 bases. Germline CDR1 and CDR2: MGHRA and YSYEKL. The CDR3 extends over 19 amino acids. Trimming removed 2 bases from V and 3 bases from J; junction bases left unmatched: 16. DNA of the CDR3: TGCGCCAGCAGCCAACTCCAACCACGCGAGGACAGGGGACACTATGGCTACACCTTC. Amino acid sequence: CASSQLQPREDRGHYGYTF.

The chain recombines TRBV6-6 with TRBJ1-6; D is unclear. CDR1 MNHNY and CDR2 SVGAGI come from the germline V gene (reference sequence). The CDR3 length is 13 residues. V dropped 4 bases and J dropped 4 bases, with 5 bases sitting between them. The CDR3 coding sequence is TGTGCCAGCAGTTCCCATTATAATTCACCCCTCCACTTT. It translates to CASSSHYNSPLHF.

The chain joins TRBV6-5 to TRBJ1-2, with 11 bases aligning to TRBD1. Germline-derived CDR1 and CDR2 are MNHEY and SVGAGI. CDR3 length equals 15 residues. Germline trimming cut 6 bases from V and 5 bases from J; bases unmatched to any gene: 8. This chain's CDR3 is CASSPGTGGWYGYTF. The CDR3, as DNA: TGTGCCAGCAGCCCCGGGACAGGGGGTTGGTATGGCTACACCTTC.

This chain links TRBV5-6 with TRBJ2-3, with 8 bases fitting TRBD2. The germline gives CDR1 SGHDT, CDR2 YYEEEE. The V and J ends lost 0 bases and 4 bases, in that order; junction bases with no gene match: 4. The CDR3 is 15 amino acids. The CDR3 spells CASSLAGLGSDTQYF. As DNA, the CDR3 is TGTGCCAGCAGCTTGGCGGGACTAGGGTCAGATACGCAGTATTTT.